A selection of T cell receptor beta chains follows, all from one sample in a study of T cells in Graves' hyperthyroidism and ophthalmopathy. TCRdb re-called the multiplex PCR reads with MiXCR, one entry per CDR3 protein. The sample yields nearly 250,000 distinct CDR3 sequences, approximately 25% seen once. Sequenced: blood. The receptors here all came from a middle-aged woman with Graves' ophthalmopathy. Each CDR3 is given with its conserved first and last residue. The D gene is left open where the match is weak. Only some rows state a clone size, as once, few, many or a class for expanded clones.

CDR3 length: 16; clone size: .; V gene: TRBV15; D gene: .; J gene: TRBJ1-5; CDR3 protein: CATSRDQVNSNQPQHF; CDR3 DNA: TGTGCCACCAGCAGAGACCAGGTTAATAGCAATCAGCCCCAGCATTTT
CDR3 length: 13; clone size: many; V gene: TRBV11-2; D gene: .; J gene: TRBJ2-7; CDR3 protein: CASSRGDSYEQYF; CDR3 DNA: TGTGCCAGCAGCCGTGGGGACTCCTACGAGCAGTACTTC
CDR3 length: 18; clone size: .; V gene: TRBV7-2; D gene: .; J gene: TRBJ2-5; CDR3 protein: CASSLAPAGAIGWETQYF; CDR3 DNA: TGTGCCAGCAGCTTAGCGCCAGCAGGGGCGATAGGTTGGGAGACCCAGTACTTC
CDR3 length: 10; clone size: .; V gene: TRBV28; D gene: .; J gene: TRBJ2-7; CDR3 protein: CATSFHEQYF; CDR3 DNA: TGTGCCACCTCCTTCCACGAGCAGTACTTC
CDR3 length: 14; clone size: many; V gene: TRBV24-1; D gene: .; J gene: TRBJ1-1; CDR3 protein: CATSDGPTAAEAFF; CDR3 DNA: TGTGCCACCAGTGATGGGCCGACAGCGGCTGAAGCTTTCTTT
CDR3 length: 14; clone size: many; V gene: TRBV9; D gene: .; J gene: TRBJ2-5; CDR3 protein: CASSSPGAGETQYF; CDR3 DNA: TGTGCCAGCAGCTCCCCGGGGGCGGGAGAGACCCAGTACTTC
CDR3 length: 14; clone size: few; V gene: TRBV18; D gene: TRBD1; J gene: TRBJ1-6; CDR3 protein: CASSPGTGESPLHF; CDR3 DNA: TGTGCCAGCTCACCGGGGACAGGGGAATCACCCCTCCACTTT
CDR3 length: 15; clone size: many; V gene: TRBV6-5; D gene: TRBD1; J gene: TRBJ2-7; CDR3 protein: CASRRGDRGSYEQYF; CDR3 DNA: TGTGCCAGCAGGCGAGGAGACAGGGGCTCCTACGAGCAGTACTTC
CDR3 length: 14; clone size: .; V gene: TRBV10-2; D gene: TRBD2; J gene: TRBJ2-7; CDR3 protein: CASSEGLAEYEQYF; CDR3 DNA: TGCGCCAGCAGTGAAGGACTAGCGGAATACGAGCAGTACTTC
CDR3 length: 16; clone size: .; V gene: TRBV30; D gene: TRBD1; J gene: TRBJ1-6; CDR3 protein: CAWTVPWTGQNSPLHF; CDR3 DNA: TGTGCCTGGACCGTCCCCTGGACAGGGCAAAATTCACCCCTCCACTTT
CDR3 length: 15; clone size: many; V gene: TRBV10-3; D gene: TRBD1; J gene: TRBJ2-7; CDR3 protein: CAISDRDREIYEQYF; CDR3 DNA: TGTGCCATCAGTGACCGGGACAGGGAAATCTACGAGCAGTACTTC
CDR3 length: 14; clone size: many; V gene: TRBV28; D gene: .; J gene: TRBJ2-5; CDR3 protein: CASSHRLPQETQYF; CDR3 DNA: TGTGCCAGCAGTCATCGCTTGCCACAAGAGACCCAGTACTTC
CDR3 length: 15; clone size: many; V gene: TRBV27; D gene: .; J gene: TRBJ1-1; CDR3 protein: CASSFDSNMNTEAFF; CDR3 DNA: TGTGCCAGCAGTTTTGACAGTAACATGAACACTGAAGCTTTCTTT
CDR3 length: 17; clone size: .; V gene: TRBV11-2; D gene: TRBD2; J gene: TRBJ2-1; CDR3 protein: CASSSVAGGVSYNEQFF; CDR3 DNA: TGTGCCAGCAGCTCCGTAGCGGGAGGCGTAAGTTACAATGAGCAGTTCTTC
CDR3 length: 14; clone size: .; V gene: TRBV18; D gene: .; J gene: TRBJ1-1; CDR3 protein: CASVLGRGNTEAFF; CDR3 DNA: TGTGCCAGCGTTTTGGGCAGGGGGAACACTGAAGCTTTCTTT
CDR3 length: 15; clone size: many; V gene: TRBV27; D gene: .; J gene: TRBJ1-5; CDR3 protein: CASGPLAQGGQPQHF; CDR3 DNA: TGTGCCAGCGGACCACTGGCGCAGGGCGGTCAGCCCCAGCATTTT
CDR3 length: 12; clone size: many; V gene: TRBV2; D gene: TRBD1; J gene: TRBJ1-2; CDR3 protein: CASRWTGDGYTF; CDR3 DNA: TGTGCCAGCAGGTGGACAGGGGATGGCTACACCTTC
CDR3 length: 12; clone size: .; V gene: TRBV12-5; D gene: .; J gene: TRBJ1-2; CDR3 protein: CASGLDDYGYTF; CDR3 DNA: TGTGCTAGTGGTCTCGATGACTATGGCTACACCTTC
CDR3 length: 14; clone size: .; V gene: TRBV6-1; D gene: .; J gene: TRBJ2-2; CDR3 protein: CASSGRLLRRELFF; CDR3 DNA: TGTGCCAGCAGTGGAAGGCTCTTACGGCGGGAGCTGTTTTTT
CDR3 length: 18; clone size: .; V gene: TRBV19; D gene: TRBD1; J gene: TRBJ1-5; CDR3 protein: CASSIATGTGYLGQPQHF; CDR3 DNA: TGTGCCAGTAGTATAGCGACCGGGACAGGGTATCTTGGTCAGCCCCAGCATTTT
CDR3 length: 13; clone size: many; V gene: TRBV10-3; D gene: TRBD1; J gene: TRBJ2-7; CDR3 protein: CAARTGGHYEQYF; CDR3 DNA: TGTGCCGCCAGAACAGGGGGGCACTACGAGCAGTACTTC
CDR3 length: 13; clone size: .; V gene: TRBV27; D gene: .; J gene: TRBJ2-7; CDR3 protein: CASSLTPTYEQYF; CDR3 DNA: TGTGCCAGCAGTTTAACTCCCACCTACGAGCAGTACTTC
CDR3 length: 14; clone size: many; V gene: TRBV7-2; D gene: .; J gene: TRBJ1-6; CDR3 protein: CASSLEGGVSPLHF; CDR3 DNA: TGTGCCAGCAGCTTAGAGGGTGGAGTTTCACCCCTCCACTTT
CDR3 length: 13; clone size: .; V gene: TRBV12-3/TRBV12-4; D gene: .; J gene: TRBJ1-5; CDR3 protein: CASSLSLGQPQHF; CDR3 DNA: TGTGCCAGCAGCCTTTCTTTGGGTCAGCCCCAGCATTTT
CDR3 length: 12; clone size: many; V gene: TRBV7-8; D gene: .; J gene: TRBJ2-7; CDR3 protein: CASSQTLGEQYF; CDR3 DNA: TGTGCCAGCAGCCAGACCCTGGGCGAGCAGTACTTC
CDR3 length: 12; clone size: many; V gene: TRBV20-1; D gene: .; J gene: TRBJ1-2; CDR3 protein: CSASAQVHGYTF; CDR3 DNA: TGCAGTGCTAGTGCGCAGGTCCATGGCTACACCTTC
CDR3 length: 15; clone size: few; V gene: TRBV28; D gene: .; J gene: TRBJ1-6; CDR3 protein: CASSTTRALGSPLHF; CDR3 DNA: TGTGCCAGCAGTACTACCAGGGCTCTGGGTTCACCCCTCCACTTT
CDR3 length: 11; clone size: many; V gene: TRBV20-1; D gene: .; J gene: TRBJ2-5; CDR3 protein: CSARAIETQYF; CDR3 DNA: TGCAGTGCTAGAGCCATAGAGACCCAGTACTTC
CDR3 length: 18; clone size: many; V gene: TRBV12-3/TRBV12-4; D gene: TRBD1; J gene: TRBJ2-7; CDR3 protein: CASSLVGGTGGFSYEQYF; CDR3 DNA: TGTGCCAGCAGTTTAGTAGGGGGGACAGGGGGCTTCTCCTACGAGCAGTACTTC
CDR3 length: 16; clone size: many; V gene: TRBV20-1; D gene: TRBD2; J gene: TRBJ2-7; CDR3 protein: CSARRLAGGHPYEQYF; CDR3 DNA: TGCAGTGCTAGGAGACTAGCGGGAGGCCACCCCTACGAGCAGTACTTC
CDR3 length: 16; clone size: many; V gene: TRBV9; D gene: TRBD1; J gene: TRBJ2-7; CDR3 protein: CASSVGQGAASGEQYF; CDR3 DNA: TGTGCCAGCAGCGTAGGACAGGGGGCGGCTTCGGGGGAGCAGTACTTC
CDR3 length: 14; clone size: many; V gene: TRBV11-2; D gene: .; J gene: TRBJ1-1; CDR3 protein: CASSLGGEYTEAFF; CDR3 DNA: TGTGCCAGCAGCTTAGGGGGCGAGTACACTGAAGCTTTCTTT
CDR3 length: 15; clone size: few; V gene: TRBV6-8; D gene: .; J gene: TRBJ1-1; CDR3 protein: CASSWGRLMNTEAFF; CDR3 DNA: TGTGCCAGCAGTTGGGGGCGGTTGATGAACACTGAAGCTTTCTTT
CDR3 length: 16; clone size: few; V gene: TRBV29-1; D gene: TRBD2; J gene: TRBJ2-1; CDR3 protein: CSVEGLSGRSDNEQFF; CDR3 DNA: TGCAGCGTTGAAGGGCTTAGCGGGAGGAGCGACAATGAGCAGTTCTTC
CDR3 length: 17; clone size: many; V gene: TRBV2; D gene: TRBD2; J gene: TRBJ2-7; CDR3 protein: CASSEAWTSGSSYEQYF; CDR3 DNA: TGTGCCAGCAGTGAAGCCTGGACTAGCGGAAGCTCCTACGAGCAGTACTTC
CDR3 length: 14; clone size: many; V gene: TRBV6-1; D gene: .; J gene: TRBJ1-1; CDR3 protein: CASSEGTVNTEAFF; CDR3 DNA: TGTGCCAGCAGTGAGGGGACGGTGAACACTGAAGCTTTCTTT
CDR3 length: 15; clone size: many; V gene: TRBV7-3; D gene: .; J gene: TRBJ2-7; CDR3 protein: CASSPGAGSSYEQYF; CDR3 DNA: TGTGCCAGCAGCCCCGGGGCAGGGTCTTCGTACGAGCAGTACTTC
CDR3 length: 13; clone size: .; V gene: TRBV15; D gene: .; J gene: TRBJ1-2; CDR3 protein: CATSVTADYGYTF; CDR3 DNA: TGTGCCACCAGCGTTACAGCAGACTATGGCTACACCTTC
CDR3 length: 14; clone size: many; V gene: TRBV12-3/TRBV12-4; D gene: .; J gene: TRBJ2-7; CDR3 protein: CASSLTDSLHEQYF; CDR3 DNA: TGTGCCAGCAGTTTAACTGACAGCCTCCACGAGCAGTACTTC
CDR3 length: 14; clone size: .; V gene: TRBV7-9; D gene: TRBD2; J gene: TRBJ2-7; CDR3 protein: CASSLELAVYEQYF; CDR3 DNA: TGTGCCAGCAGCTTAGAACTAGCGGTATACGAGCAGTACTTC
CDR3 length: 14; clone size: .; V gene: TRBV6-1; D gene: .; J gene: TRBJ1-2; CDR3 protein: CASSASRTNYGYTF; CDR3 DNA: TGTGCCAGCTCCGCCTCCCGCACTAACTATGGCTACACCTTC
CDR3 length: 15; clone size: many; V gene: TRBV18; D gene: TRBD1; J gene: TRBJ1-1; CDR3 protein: CASSPGSLQGATAFF; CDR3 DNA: TGTGCCAGCTCACCAGGATCGTTGCAGGGGGCGACTGCTTTCTTT
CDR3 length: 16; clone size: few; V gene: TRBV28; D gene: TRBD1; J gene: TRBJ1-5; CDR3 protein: CASSPTNGQDNQPQHF; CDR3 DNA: TGTGCCAGCTCCCCCACAAACGGACAGGACAATCAGCCCCAGCATTTT
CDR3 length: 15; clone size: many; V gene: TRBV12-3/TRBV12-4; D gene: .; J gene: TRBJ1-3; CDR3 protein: CASSLLGGGGNTIYF; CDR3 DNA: TGTGCCAGCAGTTTACTCGGGGGCGGTGGAAACACCATATATTTT
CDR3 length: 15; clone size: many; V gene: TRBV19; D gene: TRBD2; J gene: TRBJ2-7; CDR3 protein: CASSLSGSKSYEQYF; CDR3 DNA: TGTGCCAGTAGTCTTAGCGGGAGCAAATCCTACGAGCAGTACTTC
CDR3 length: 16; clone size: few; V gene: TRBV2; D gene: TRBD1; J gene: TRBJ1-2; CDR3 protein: CASSEEGGLTNYGYTF; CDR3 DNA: TGTGCCAGCAGTGAGGAAGGGGGCCTCACTAACTATGGCTACACCTTC
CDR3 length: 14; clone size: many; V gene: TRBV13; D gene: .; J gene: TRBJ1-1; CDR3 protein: CASSSSDRNTEAFF; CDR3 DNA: TGTGCCAGCAGCTCATCCGACAGGAACACTGAAGCTTTCTTT
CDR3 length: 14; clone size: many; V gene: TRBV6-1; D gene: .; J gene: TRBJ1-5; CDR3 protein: CASSEGGVNQPQHF; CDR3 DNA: TGTGCCAGCAGCGAGGGAGGGGTCAATCAGCCCCAGCATTTT
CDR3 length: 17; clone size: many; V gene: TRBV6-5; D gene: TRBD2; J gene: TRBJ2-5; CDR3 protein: CASSYGSRLAGQETQYF; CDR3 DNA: TGTGCCAGCAGTTACGGGTCTCGTCTAGCGGGACAAGAGACCCAGTACTTC
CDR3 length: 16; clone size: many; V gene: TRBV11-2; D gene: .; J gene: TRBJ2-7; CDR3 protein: CASSQGRQRSSYEQYF; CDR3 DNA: TGTGCCAGCAGCCAGGGGAGGCAGCGCAGCTCCTACGAGCAGTACTTC
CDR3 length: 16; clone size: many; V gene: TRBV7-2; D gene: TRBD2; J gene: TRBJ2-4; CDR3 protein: CASSRTSGLAKNIQYF; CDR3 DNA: TGTGCCAGCAGCCGGACTAGCGGGTTAGCCAAAAACATTCAGTACTTC
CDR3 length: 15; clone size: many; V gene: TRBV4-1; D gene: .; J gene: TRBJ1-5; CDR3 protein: CASSQDTDNNQPQHF; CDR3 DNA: TGCGCCAGCAGCCAAGATACGGACAACAATCAGCCCCAGCATTTT
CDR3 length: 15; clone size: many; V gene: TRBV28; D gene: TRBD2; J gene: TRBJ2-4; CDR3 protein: CASSFGGRAGNIQHF; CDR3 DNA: TGTGCCAGCAGTTTTGGTGGGAGGGCGGGGAACATTCAGCACTTC
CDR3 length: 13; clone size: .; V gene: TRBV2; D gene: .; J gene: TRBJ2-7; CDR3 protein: CASSGVGGVEQYF; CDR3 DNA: TGTGCCAGCAGTGGGGTGGGAGGAGTCGAGCAGTACTTC
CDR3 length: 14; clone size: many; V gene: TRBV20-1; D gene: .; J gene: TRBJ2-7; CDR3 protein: CSARVVQGRYEQYF; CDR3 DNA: TGCAGTGCTAGAGTCGTCCAAGGGAGATACGAGCAGTACTTC
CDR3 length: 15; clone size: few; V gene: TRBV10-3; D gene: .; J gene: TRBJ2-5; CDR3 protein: CAISELGPQDGTQYF; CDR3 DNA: TGTGCCATCAGTGAGCTTGGCCCGCAAGATGGGACCCAGTACTTC
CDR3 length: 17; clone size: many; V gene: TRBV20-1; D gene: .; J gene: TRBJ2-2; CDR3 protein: CSARDAAIARNTGELFF; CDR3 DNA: TGCAGTGCTAGAGACGCGGCTATAGCGAGGAACACCGGGGAGCTGTTTTTT
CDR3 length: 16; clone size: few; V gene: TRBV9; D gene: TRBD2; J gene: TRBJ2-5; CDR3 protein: CASSVGLGLATETQYF; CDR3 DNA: TGTGCCAGCAGCGTAGGATTGGGACTAGCGACGGAGACCCAGTACTTC
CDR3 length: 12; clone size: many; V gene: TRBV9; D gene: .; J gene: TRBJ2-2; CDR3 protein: CASSVSTGELFF; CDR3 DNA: TGTGCCAGCAGCGTGTCCACCGGGGAGCTGTTTTTT
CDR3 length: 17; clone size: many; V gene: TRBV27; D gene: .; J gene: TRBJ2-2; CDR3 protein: CASSLRVQGWGTGELFF; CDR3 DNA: TGTGCCAGCAGTTTACGCGTACAGGGCTGGGGCACCGGGGAGCTGTTTTTT